A single sample is the source of the 25 T cell receptor beta chains below, sequenced in a study of response to subunit inactivated influenza vaccine. MiXCR, applied by TCRdb to the RT-PCR reads, yields one record per CDR3 protein. This sample has 650,000 to 800,000 distinct CDR3 sequences, with about 15% found just once. This specimen was PBMCs from blood, taken 14 days before vaccination. The receptors shown here come from a man in his fifties who received an inactivated influenza vaccine.

J is TRBJ2-7 and V is TRBV2, with 9 bases lining up with TRBD1. Looked up from germline, CDR1 is SNHLY and CDR2 is FYNNEI. V trimming: 8 bases; J trimming: 0 bases; junction bases outside the gene matches: 5. The CDR3 loop spans 14 amino acids. The CDR3 sequence: CASRTGVYSYEQYF. The CDR3 DNA follows: TGTGCCAGCCGGACAGGGGTCTACTCCTACGAGCAGTACTTC.

This chain links TRBV10-3 with TRBJ2-2; D is ambiguous. This CDR3 is 13 amino acids long. The V gene's germline CDR1 is ENHRY and CDR2 SYGVKD. V lost 2 bases and J lost 1, with 2 bases in between. CDR3 in DNA: TGTGCCATCAGTGAGGGGAACACCGGGGAGCTGTTTTTT. Protein: CAISEGNTGELFF.

The table lists this clonotype with a few counts. CDR3 sequence (DNA): TGTGCCAGCAGCCAAAAGCGGGGAGGGGTCCAAGAGACCCAGTACTTC. This encodes CASSQKRGGVQETQYF. The V and J genes are TRBV6-2 or TRBV6-3 and TRBJ2-5, with 7 positions matching TRBD2. The CDR3 sequence is 16 residues long. V lost 6 bases and J lost 1; bases outside the gene matches: 11. Germline V gene lookup returns CDR1 MNHEY and CDR2 SVGEGT.

This clonotype was detected only a few times. The genes are TRBV7-9 and TRBJ2-4, with TRBD2 identical over 14 bases. CDR3 length equals 14 residues. Germline V gene sequence: CDR1 SEHNR, CDR2 FQNEAQ (reference sequence). The J segment lost 8 bases and the V segment lost 4 bases, leaving 1 base of the junction unmatched. This chain's CDR3 is CASSSGLAGDIQYF. CDR3 in DNA: TGTGCCAGCAGCTCGGGACTAGCGGGAGACATTCAGTACTTC.

The chain combines TRBV7-2 with TRBJ2-5; 11 bases match TRBD2. Germline lookup yields CDR1 SGHTA and CDR2 FQGNSA. Germline trimming cut 0 bases from V and 3 bases from J; bases unmatched to any gene: 9. The CDR3 contains 18 residues. The CDR3 spells CASSLALAGGPLKETQYF. For the CDR3, the DNA is TGTGCCAGCAGCTTAGCGCTAGCGGGAGGCCCGCTTAAAGAGACCCAGTACTTC.

This clonotype appeared a few times. The chain carries TRBV29-1 and TRBJ2-5; D is unclear. Germline-derived CDR1 and CDR2 are SQVTM and ANQGSEA. V lost 3 bases to trimming and J lost 5 bases, with 7 bases between them. This CDR3 comprises 11 residues. The CDR3 reads CSVDLRETQYF. CDR3 DNA: TGCAGCGTTGATCTCAGGGAGACCCAGTACTTC.

There are many counts of this clonotype. CDR3: CASSLLRTGTGNQPQHF. DNA for the CDR3: TGTGCCAGCAGTTTATTAAGGACAGGGACGGGCAATCAGCCCCAGCATTTT. The J gene is TRBJ1-5, the V gene TRBV28, with TRBD1 matching over 8 bases. V lost 1 base and J lost 2; bases outside the gene matches: 7. The V gene's germline CDR1 is MDHEN and CDR2 SYDVKM. CDR3 length equals 17 residues.

This clonotype was counted a few times. V gene TRBV7-2 combines with J gene TRBJ2-1, with 8 positions matching TRBD1. CDR3 length equals 15 residues. The J segment lost 5 bases and the V segment lost 5 bases, leaving 8 bases of the junction unmatched. Germline CDR1 reads SGHTA; CDR2 reads FQGNSA. The CDR3 reads CASSLDRVGDNEQFF. CDR3 DNA: TGTGCCAGCAGCCTGGACAGGGTAGGGGACAATGAGCAGTTCTTC.

This clonotype was detected many times. This chain uses TRBV27 with TRBJ1-1; D not certain. Trimming shortened V by 6 bases and J by 8 bases, and 13 bases separated the two germline ends. The V gene's germline CDR1 is MNHEY and CDR2 SMNVEV (reference sequence). This CDR3 comprises 12 residues. The CDR3 DNA sequence: TGTGCCAGCAGCTACATGGCGGGCGAAGCTTTCTTT. It translates to CASSYMAGEAFF.

This clonotype was seen only a few times. The rearrangement joins TRBV20-1 to TRBJ2-3; 7 nucleotides match TRBD2. CDR1 and CDR2 from the germline V gene are DFQATT and SNEGSKA (reference sequence). The V and J ends lost 4 bases and 1 base, in that order; junction bases with no gene match: 5. The CDR3 contains 14 residues. CDR3 amino acids: CSAMVAGGTDTQYF. The CDR3 nucleotides read TGCAGTGCTATGGTAGCGGGCGGCACAGATACGCAGTATTTT.

This clonotype showed up many times. The chain couples TRBV5-1 to TRBJ2-7; tentative D call: TRBD2 (5 bases). The CDR3 is 16 residues long. From germline, CDR1 is SGHRS and CDR2 YFSETQ. With 0 bases removed from V and 3 bases from J, the gap between germline ends came to 16 bases. CDR3 sequence: CASSLDRGVRNYEQYF. CDR3 bases: TGCGCCAGCAGCTTGGACCGGGGAGTAAGAAACTACGAGCAGTACTTC.

This clonotype was seen a few times. The chain has TRBV6-2 or TRBV6-3 and TRBJ2-7, with D maybe TRBD1 (6 bases). This CDR3 contains 13 residues. Germline CDR1 is MNHEY and CDR2 is SVGEGT. Trimming stripped 8 bases from V and 2 bases from J, with 13 bases between. The CDR3 here is CASRQVVAYEQYF. The CDR3 nucleotides read TGTGCCAGCCGACAGGTGGTGGCCTACGAGCAGTACTTC.

The J gene is TRBJ2-2, the V gene TRBV2; TRBD1 aligns across 12 bases. Losses at the gene ends were 7 bases for V and 6 bases for J; bases not matched to a gene: 3. The CDR3 totals 14 residues. Germline V lookup: CDR1 SNHLY, CDR2 FYNNEI. DNA for the CDR3: TGTGCCAGCAAGGGACAGGGGGCCCCCGGGGAGCTGTTTTTT. Its protein product is CASKGQGAPGELFF. Full variable domain (rest looked up from reference TRBV2 and TRBJ2-2): EPEVTQTPSHQVTQMGQEVILRCVPISNHLYFYWYRQILGQKVEFLVSFYNNEISEKSEIFDDQFSVERPDGSNFTLKIRSTKLEDSAMYFCASKGQGAPGELFFGEGSRLTVL.

This clonotype has only a few counts. The chain couples TRBV27 to TRBJ2-1; TRBD2 matches at 7 bases. Looked up from germline, CDR1 is MNHEY and CDR2 is SMNVEV (reference sequence). CDR3 length equals 16 residues. After removal of 3 bases from V and 7 bases from J, the junction contained 12 bases not matched to a gene. The CDR3 reads CASSLSGAGKSNEQFF. CDR3 DNA sequence: TGTGCCAGCAGTTTGTCGGGAGCGGGGAAATCAAATGAGCAGTTCTTC.

This clonotype was observed a few times. The V call is TRBV5-1, the J call TRBJ2-1, with 8 bases matching TRBD2. The CDR3 covers 14 residues. Germline V lookup: CDR1 SGHRS, CDR2 YFSETQ. The junction had 10 bases not matched to a gene; V was cut back by 5 bases and J by 9 bases. The CDR3 nucleotides read TGCGCCAGCAGTAACACCGGGGGGGCAGGTGAGCAGTTCTTC. As protein: CASSNTGGAGEQFF.

V gene TRBV10-3 combines with J gene TRBJ2-5; D is unresolved. CDR1 ENHRY and CDR2 SYGVKD come from the germline V gene. The CDR3 contains 13 residues. Trimming took 10 bases from V and 2 from J, leaving 14 bases between them. The CDR3 DNA reads TGTGCCACGTTACATGGGCTACAAGAGACCCAGTACTTC. This codes for CATLHGLQETQYF.

The chain is built from TRBV10-3 and TRBJ2-1; TRBD1 matches 7 bases. Germline values: CDR1 ENHRY, CDR2 SYGVKD. The CDR3 consists of 12 residues. V was clipped by 8 bases and J by 9 bases; unmatched bases: 7. CDR3 loop: CAIGETGTEQFF. The DNA of the CDR3 is TGTGCCATCGGGGAGACAGGGACTGAGCAGTTCTTC.

This clonotype occurred a few times. V and J are TRBV20-1 and TRBJ1-6; TRBD1 matches 11 bases. This CDR3 is built from 15 residues. V gave up 6 bases and J gave up 10 bases; unmatched junction bases: 11. CDR1 is DFQATT and CDR2 is SNEGSKA in the germline V gene (reference sequence). The CDR3 reads CSAEPPGQGGSPLHF. Written as DNA, the CDR3 is TGCAGTGCGGAGCCCCCGGGACAGGGGGGCTCACCCCTCCACTTT.

The rearrangement uses TRBV6-2 or TRBV6-3 and TRBJ1-5; D call uncertain. Germline lookup yields CDR1 MNHEY and CDR2 SVGEGT. CDR3 length equals 13 residues. Trimming took off 6 bases at V and 0 bases at J, with 6 bases between the two ends. The CDR3 DNA reads as TGTGCCAGCAGGAAGAATAGCAATCAGCCCCAGCATTTT. It translates to CASRKNSNQPQHF.

The chain has TRBV5-6 and TRBJ1-2; D may be TRBD1 (5 bases). Trimming left V 3 bases short and J 4 bases short, with 19 bases between. Germline-derived CDR1 and CDR2 are SGHDT and YYEEEE. CDR3 size: 16 residues. Written as DNA, the CDR3 is TGTGCCAGCAGCTCCGGAGTCGTTGCGGGGGGCTATGGCTACACCTTC. Amino acids: CASSSGVVAGGYGYTF.

This clonotype occurred a few times. The chain employs TRBV4-1 and TRBJ2-1; perhaps TRBD2 as D (6 bases). Germline CDR1 is MGHRA and CDR2 is YSYEKL. V was shortened by 3 bases and J by 8 bases, with 17 bases between the two germline ends. The CDR3 consists of 15 residues. The DNA for the CDR3 is TGCGCCAGCAGCCAGGGGGGAGTGAAGGGTGATGAGCAGTTCTTC. This gives the protein CASSQGGVKGDEQFF.

In nucleotides, the CDR3 is TGTGCCAGCAGTTACGTCGCTAGCGGGAGTTACGAGCAGTACTTC. This gives the protein CASSYVASGSYEQYF. The chain carries TRBV6-5 and TRBJ2-7; 10 bases fit TRBD2. The CDR3 loop spans 15 amino acids. Germline V gene data show CDR1 as MNHEY and CDR2 as SVGAGI. Unmatched junction bases numbered 5, after V lost 2 bases and J lost 4 bases.

V usage is TRBV19 and J usage is TRBJ2-2; unclear D gene. V dropped 0 bases and J dropped 5 bases, with 10 bases sitting between them. Germline loops: CDR1 LNHDA, CDR2 SQIVND (reference sequence). This CDR3 has 15 residues. The CDR3 reads CASSIDLSRTGELFF. The DNA of the CDR3 is TGTGCCAGTAGTATAGATCTGAGTCGGACCGGGGAGCTGTTTTTT.

This clonotype occurred a few times. The chain links TRBV2 to TRBJ2-3, with D possibly TRBD2 on 5 matching bases. Germline CDR1 is SNHLY and CDR2 is FYNNEI. This CDR3 spans 15 amino acids. V shed 3 bases and J shed 4 bases, with 14 bases lying between them. CDR3 region: CASSEGAAPSDTQYF. CDR3 sequence (DNA): TGTGCCAGCAGTGAGGGAGCGGCCCCTTCAGATACGCAGTATTTT.

This chain joins TRBV20-1 and TRBJ2-7; tentative D call: TRBD2 (6 bases). This CDR3 has 13 amino acids. Per the germline V gene, CDR1 is DFQATT and CDR2 is SNEGSKA (reference sequence). Between the trimmed V and J ends, which lost 6 bases and 4 bases, there was a span of 16 bases. The CDR3 coding sequence is TGCAGTGCCCGCCGCGGAGGGGAGTACGAGCAGTACTTC. Translation gives CSARRGGEYEQYF.